This T cell receptor beta chain was captured in a study of cytomegalovirus exposure and HLA in healthy donors. General study points: When analyzed later, a missense DCLRE1C variant was found to be linked to TCR beta V- and J-gene trimming. Among TCR beta chains, those listed as cytomegalovirus-associated numbered about 150. Among CMV-associated TCR beta chains, most appeared HLA-restricted in a later analysis.

PCR involved 60 Vbeta and 13 Jbeta primers. Profiled with immunoSEQ multiplex PCR; TCRdb holds only in-frame clones, not every one. Among 110,000 to 150,000 clones, approximately 78% were seen once, and the ten largest hold roughly 3.2%. Note on this clone: Antigen unknown.

Trimming removed 5 bases from V and 11 bases from J, with 16 bases in between. Germline CDR1 is SGHVS and CDR2 is FNYEAQ. The length of the CDR3 is 13 residues. The V call is TRBV7-6, the J call TRBJ1-5, with a possible D match to TRBD1 (5 bases). The material sequenced was PBMCs. This TCR was recovered from a man younger than 30 in good health and CMV-seropositive. The CDR3 sequence is CASSLGDGGAQHF. CDR3 sequence (DNA): TGTGCCAGCAGCCTGGGGGACGGAGGGGCCCAGCATTTT.